This TCR beta chain is from a study of CD8+CD57+ T cells in acquired aplastic anemia (dated 2018 in TCRdb). Looking at the study overall: Extracted DNA from sorted CD4+ and CD8+ cells averaged around 2.9 ug, ranging from about 0.18 to 27.4 ug. CD8+CD57+ expansion was defined as frequency above the mean frequency observed in healthy subjects. Points the paper makes about the study in general: No significant difference in CD8+ Simpson's diversity was found between patients and healthy controls (P=0.060). Although some 28 CD8+ CDR3 sequences were shared by patients and controls, these sequences appeared highly expressed in patients and within the immunodominant clones of patients.

The germline V gene provides CDR1 SNHLY and CDR2 FYNNEI. The CDR3 holds 16 amino acids from the cysteine to the phenylalanine. Only CDR3 DNA is held: 48 bases, read in frame from base 1. V was cut back by 8 bases and J by 0 bases, leaving a gap of 17 bases between them. Flow cytometry had shown CD8+CD57+ cell expansion in the patients selected for sequencing. All patients had severe acquired aplastic anemia diagnosed by International Study of Aplastic Anemia and Agranulocytosis and Camitta criteria. No patient had received any therapy when blood was sampled. TCR repertoires of sorted CD4+ and CD8+ blood T cells from severe aplastic anemia patients and healthy subjects were deep-sequenced in the study. Patients were enrolled under clinicaltrials.gov protocols 00001620, 01623167, 00001397, 00071045, 00081523 and 00961064 in the USA. Ficoll-Paque density gradient centrifugation was used to isolate peripheral blood mononuclear cells. Before DNA was extracted, CD4+ and CD8+ T cells were sorted using either FACS or magnetic beads.

TCR beta VDJ combination and CDR3 sequence profiling used genomic DNA as the template. An Illumina HiSeq 2000 was used for TCR repertoire sequencing. As for how the authors treated the data: Repertoire assessment relied on Simpson's diversity index, CDR3 size and DJ length profiles, and TRBV/TRBJ rearrangement plots. Whichever DNA sequence was most abundant in the deep sequencing data was defined as the immunodominant clone. CDR3 amino acid sequences were checked for sharing between subjects and were compared against published repertoires and the VDJdb database. Through fastp at Q25 and MiXCR, TCRdb rebuilt clones from the public reads, retaining in-frame beta chains. Here each entry gathers all rows of one CDR3 protein and keeps the most common genes and DNA. What appears here as the V and J calls and clone size reflects TCRdb's work, not the paper's. The sample profile shows just over 150,000 distinct CDR3 sequences; around 48% of them were found once. Jointly, the top ten make up about 30% of the sample.

Of note for this clonotype: The antigen this receptor binds is unknown. Per-base quality was not reported, and no clone a single base away is much larger than it.

The TCR comes from a human donor with aplastic anemia. Recombination linked TRBV2 to TRBJ1-3; possibly the D gene is TRBD1, per 6 matching bases. The sequenced sample was sorted CD4+, CD8+, or CD8+CD57+ T cells (not recorded which) from PBMCs. The CDR3 reads as follows: CASAGRGRFSGNTIYF. The nucleotide sequence is given as TGTGCCAGCGCCGGACGGGGGCGGTTCTCTGGAAACACCATATATTTT. With the rest looked up from the reference TRBV2 and TRBJ1-3 genes rather than sequenced, the full variable domain is EPEVTQTPSHQVTQMGQEVILRCVPISNHLYFYWYRQILGQKVEFLVSFYNNEISEKSEIFDDQFSVERPDGSNFTLKIRSTKLEDSAMYFCASAGRGRFSGNTIYFGEGSWLTVV.